This T cell receptor beta chain was captured in a study of T cell responses to AZD1222 COVID-19 vaccine (dated by TCRdb to the early 2020s). About the investigation overall: AZD1222 recipients whose second dose came at about 4 weeks and those whose second dose came at about 12 weeks were combined into one group, since spike-specific TCR depth and breadth did not differ between the two schedules. A total of over 230 trial participants underwent TCR sequencing, of whom nearly 210 received two doses of AZD1222 and approximately 25 received two doses of the MenACWY control vaccine. Trial participants were enrolled by age into subgroups of 18-55, 56-69 and 70-plus years, and approximately 150, 30 and 60 TCR-sequenced participants, respectively, were included in these subgroups. General study outcomes and caveats: Reportedly, close to half of the unique spike-specific TCRs recognized epitopes lying outside the regions that are mutated in the B.1.351 and B.1.1.7 variants. Conclusions about previously exposed vaccinees were limited because only 6 or 7 AZD1222 recipients were SARS-CoV-2 seropositive at baseline. After two AZD1222 doses, both the breadth and the depth of spike-specific TCRs were significantly higher than at day 0 and than in MenACWY recipients. Participants were mostly white British and included more females than males, and it was suggested by the authors that clonal diversity may have been underestimated. The 56-69-year group was small, and its depth increase did not reach significance, likely because of low power. The vaccine-associated CD4 TCRs covered the entire spike protein, and the dominant responses fell in regions 160-218 and 743-854. Because no day 14 peak-response samples were available, the repertoires could be characterized only after the peak T cell response.

According to the study, the label for this sample's time point signals: baseline before first vaccination. Vaccinee samples were obtained from the UK trials COV001 and COV002, which included a single-blind randomized controlled phase 2/3 trial of AZD1222 (ChAdOx1 nCoV-19) in healthy adults. For TCRbeta chain sequencing, PBMC samples from trial participants were taken at day 0 and at day 28 after the second dose. Concerning this clone: The clone's antigen remains unknown. No qualities accompany the bases; no much larger clone lies one base away.

The CDR3 regions of human TCRbeta chains were subjected to immunosequencing. The paper's processing steps were these. Repertoire TCRs were matched against a reference library of SARS-CoV-2-specific TCRs generated with the MIRA antigen-specificity platform. Breadth was defined as the fraction of unique TCRs that were SARS-CoV-2-associated, and depth was defined as the fraction of total T cells that were SARS-CoV-2-associated. Each spike-specific TCR was assigned to its reactive spike region and to a CD4 or CD8 class using the MIRA data. Log10-transformed breadth and depth values were compared by one-way ANOVA with Sidak's multiple comparisons tests. What TCRdb holds here is the immuneACCESS table cut down to in-frame rearrangements. Part of the clones is not present; checked against another copy, under half of the missing clones reflect an unresolved V gene, and the others are unexplained. V and J calls and clone size follow that table, whereas D and trimming were derived from the DNA. Present in this sample are about 100,000 clones, around 96% of which were seen just once. The ten largest clonotypes hold about 2.2% of the sample.

The CDR3, cysteine through phenylalanine, is 15 amino acids long. Just the 45-base CDR3 DNA is kept, in frame starting at base 1. A distance of 24 bases separates the germline ends of V and J, which lose 10 bases and 8 bases respectively. Reading the germline V gene gives CDR1 MNHEY and CDR2 SVGAGI. The receptor was derived from an adult in good health. The sequencing used peripheral blood, collected on day 0 of AZD1222 vaccination. The chain was built from TRBV6-5 and TRBJ2-1; a tentative D call is TRBD1 (6 bases match). CDR3 reads: CATKQGLNPMDEQFF. The nucleotide sequence is TGTGCCACCAAACAGGGTCTAAACCCAATGGATGAGCAGTTCTTC.